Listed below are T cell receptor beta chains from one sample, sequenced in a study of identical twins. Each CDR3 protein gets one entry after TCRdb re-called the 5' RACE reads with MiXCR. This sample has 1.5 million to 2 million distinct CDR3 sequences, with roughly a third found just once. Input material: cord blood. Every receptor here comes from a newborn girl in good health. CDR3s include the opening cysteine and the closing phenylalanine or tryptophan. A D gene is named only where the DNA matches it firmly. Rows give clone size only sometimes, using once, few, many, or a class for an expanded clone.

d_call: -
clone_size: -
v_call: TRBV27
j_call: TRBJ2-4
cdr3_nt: TGTGCCAGCAGCCCTAACCGGGTTGACAAAAACATTCAGTACTTC
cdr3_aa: CASSPNRVDKNIQYF

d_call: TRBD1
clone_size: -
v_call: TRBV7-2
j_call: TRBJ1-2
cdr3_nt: TGTGCCAGCAGCTCTACATTACAGGGGACGGGTGGCTACACCTTC
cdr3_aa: CASSSTLQGTGGYTF

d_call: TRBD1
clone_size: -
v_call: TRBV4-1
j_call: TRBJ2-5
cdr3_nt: TGCGCCAGCAGCCTACCCGGGACAGGGGTAGGGGTGGTGGATGAGCAGTACTTC
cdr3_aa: CASSLPGTGVGVVDEQYF

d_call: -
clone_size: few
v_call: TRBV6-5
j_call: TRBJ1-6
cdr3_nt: TGTGCCAGCAAACCAGGGAGCTCCTATAATTCACCCCTCCACTTT
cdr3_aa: CASKPGSSYNSPLHF

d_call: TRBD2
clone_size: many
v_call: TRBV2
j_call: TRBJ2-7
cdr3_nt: TGTGCCAGCTCGTCCGGGACTAGTCCGAACGAGCAGTACTTC
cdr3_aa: CASSSGTSPNEQYF

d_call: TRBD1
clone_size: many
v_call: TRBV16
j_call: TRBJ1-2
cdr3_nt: TGTGCCAGCAGCCGAGGGGACAGTTCCTTTGGATATGGCTACACCTTC
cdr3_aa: CASSRGDSSFGYGYTF

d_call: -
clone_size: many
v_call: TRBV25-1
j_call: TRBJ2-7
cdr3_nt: TGTGCCAGCAGTGTGGGGGATCGAACCTACGAGCAGTACTTC
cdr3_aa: CASSVGDRTYEQYF

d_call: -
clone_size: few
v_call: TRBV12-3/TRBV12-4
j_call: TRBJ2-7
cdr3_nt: TGTGCCAGCAGTTTACAGGAGTACTCCTACGAGCAGTACTTC
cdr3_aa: CASSLQEYSYEQYF

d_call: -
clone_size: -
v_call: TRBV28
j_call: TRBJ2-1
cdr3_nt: TGTGCCAGCAGTTTAGCTACGGTCGACTACAATGAGCAGTTCTTC
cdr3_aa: CASSLATVDYNEQFF

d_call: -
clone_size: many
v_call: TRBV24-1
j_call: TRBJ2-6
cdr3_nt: TGTGCCACCAGTGATTCGGGAAATGGGGCCAACGTCCTGACTTTC
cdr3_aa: CATSDSGNGANVLTF

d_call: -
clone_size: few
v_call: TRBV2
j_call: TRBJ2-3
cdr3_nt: TGTGCCAGCAGTCCCCACGAGGCAGATACGCAGTATTTT
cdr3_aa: CASSPHEADTQYF

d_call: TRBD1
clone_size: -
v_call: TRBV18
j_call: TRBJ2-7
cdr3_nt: TGTGCCAGCTCACCGAGACAGGGCTTTAACAATGAGCAGTACTTC
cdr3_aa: CASSPRQGFNNEQYF

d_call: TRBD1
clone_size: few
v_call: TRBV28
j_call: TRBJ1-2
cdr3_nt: TGTGCCAGCAGGCTATCGGGACAGAATGGCTACACCTTC
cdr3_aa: CASRLSGQNGYTF

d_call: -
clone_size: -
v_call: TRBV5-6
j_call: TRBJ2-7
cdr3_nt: TGTGCCAGCAGATCCAGGGTAGGGTCCTACGAGCAGTACTTC
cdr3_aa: CASRSRVGSYEQYF

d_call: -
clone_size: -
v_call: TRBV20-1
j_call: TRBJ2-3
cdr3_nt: TGCAGTGCTTTTCGGCTAACCGGGGCCACAGATACGCAGTATTTT
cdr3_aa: CSAFRLTGATDTQYF

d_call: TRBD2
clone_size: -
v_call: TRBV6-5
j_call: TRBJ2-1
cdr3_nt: TGTGCCAGCAGCCGACGGGGACTAGCGGGGATCGATGAGCAGTTCTTC
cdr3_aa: CASSRRGLAGIDEQFF

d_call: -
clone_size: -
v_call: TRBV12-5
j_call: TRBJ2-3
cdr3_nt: TGTGCCAGTAGTATGGGGACGGCAAGAGATACGCAGTATTTT
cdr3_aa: CASSMGTARDTQYF

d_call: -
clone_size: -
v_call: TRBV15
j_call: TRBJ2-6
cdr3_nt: TGTGCCACCAGCAGAGATACGGGGGTCCCACTCTCTGGGGCCAACGTCCTGACTTTC
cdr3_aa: CATSRDTGVPLSGANVLTF

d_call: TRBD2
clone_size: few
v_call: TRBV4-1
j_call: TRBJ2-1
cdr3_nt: TGCGCCAGCAGCCAACTCCTAGCGGGCCTTTCCTACAATGAGCAGTTCTTC
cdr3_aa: CASSQLLAGLSYNEQFF

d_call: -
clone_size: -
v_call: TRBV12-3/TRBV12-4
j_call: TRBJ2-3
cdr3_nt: TGTGCCAGCAGGACCTCCTGGGGCACAGATACGCAGTATTTT
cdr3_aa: CASRTSWGTDTQYF

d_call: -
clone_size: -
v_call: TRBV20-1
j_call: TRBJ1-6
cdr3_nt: TGCAGTGCTAGTTGGACACCATATAATTCACCCCTCCACTTT
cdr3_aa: CSASWTPYNSPLHF

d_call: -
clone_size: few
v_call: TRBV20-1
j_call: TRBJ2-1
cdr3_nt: TGCAGTGCTAGAGATGGCTGGCACACACAAGAGACCCAGTTCTTC
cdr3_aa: CSARDGWHTQETQFF

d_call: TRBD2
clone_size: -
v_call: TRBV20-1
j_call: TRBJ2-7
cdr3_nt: TGCAGTGCTCTACTAGCGGGGTTCTACGAGCAGTACTTC
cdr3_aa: CSALLAGFYEQYF

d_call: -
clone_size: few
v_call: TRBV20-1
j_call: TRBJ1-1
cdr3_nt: TGCAGTGCTAGAGAAAGCCAGGGAAGGAGGAGCACTGAAGCTTTCTTT
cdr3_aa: CSARESQGRRSTEAFF

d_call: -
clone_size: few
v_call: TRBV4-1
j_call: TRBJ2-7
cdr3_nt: TGCGCCAGCAGCCAAGATGAACGGCCGGGACCGATCTCCTACGAGCAGTACTTC
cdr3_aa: CASSQDERPGPISYEQYF

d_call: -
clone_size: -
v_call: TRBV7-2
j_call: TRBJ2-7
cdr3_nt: TGTGCCAGCAGCTCGAAGGGCTCCTACGAGCAGTACTTC
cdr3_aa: CASSSKGSYEQYF

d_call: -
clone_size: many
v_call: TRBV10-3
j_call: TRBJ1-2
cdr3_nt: TGTGCCATCGGCGGGGACTATGGCTACACCTTC
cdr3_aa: CAIGGDYGYTF

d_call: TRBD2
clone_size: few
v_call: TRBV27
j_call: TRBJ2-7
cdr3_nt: TGTGCCAGCAGGAAGGCGGGAGTCTACGAGCAGTACTTC
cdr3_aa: CASRKAGVYEQYF

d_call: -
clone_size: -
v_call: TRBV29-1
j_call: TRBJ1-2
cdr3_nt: TGCAGCGTTTCAGCAGGGAGTGGCGATGGCTACACCTTC
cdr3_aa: CSVSAGSGDGYTF

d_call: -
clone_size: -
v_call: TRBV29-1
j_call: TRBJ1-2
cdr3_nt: TGCAGCGAGACAGGAGGATATGGCTACACCTTC
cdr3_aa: CSETGGYGYTF

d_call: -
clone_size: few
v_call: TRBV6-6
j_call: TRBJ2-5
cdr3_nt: TGTGCCAGCAGTCCTTCTAGGGGCCCAGAGACCCAGTACTTC
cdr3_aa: CASSPSRGPETQYF

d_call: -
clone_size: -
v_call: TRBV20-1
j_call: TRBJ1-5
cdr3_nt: TGCAGTGCTAGAGCCCAGGGCGCAATATACCAGCCCCAGCATTTT
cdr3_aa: CSARAQGAIYQPQHF

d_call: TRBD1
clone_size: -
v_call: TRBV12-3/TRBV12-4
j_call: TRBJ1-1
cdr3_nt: TGTGCCAGCAGTCTCCGGGACAGGAGGAACACTGAAGCTTTCTTT
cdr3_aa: CASSLRDRRNTEAFF

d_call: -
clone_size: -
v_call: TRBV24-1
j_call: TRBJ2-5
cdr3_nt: TGTGCCACCAGTGATCCCTACGGGTCAGGAGAGCGAGAGACCCAGTACTTC
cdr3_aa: CATSDPYGSGERETQYF

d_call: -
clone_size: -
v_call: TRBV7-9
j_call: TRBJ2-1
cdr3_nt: TGTGCCAGCAGCTTTATCCCGAGAGAGGGTGGGCAGTTCTTC
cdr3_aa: CASSFIPREGGQFF

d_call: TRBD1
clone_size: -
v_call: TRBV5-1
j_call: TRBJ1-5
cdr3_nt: TGCGCCAGCAGCGCCGGGACAGGGTCGGGCAATCAGCCCCAGCATTTT
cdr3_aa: CASSAGTGSGNQPQHF

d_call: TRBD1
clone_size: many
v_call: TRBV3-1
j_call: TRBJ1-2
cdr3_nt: TGTGCCAGCAGCCAAGATCAAGGACAGGGGAATGGCTACACCTTC
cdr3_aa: CASSQDQGQGNGYTF

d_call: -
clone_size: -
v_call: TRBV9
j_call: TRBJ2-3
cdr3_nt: TGTGCCAGCAGCGTATACCCTAGCACAGATACGCAGTATTTT
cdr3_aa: CASSVYPSTDTQYF

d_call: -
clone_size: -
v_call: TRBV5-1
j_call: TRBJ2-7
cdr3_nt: TGCGCCAGCAGCTTGTTCCCCTTCAATGAGCAGTACTTC
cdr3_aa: CASSLFPFNEQYF

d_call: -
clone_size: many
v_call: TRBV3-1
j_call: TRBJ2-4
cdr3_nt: TGTGCCAGCAGCCAAGGGCTAGGGAAAAACATTCAGTACTTC
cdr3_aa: CASSQGLGKNIQYF

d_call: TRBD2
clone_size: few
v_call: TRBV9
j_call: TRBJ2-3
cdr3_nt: TGTGCCAGCAGCGGAACGGGATATAGCGGGGGGGGAGATACGCAGTATTTT
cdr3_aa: CASSGTGYSGGGDTQYF

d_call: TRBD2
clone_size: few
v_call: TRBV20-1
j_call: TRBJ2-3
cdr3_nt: TGCAGTGCTCTTCGACTAGCGGACACAGATACGCAGTATTTT
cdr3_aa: CSALRLADTDTQYF

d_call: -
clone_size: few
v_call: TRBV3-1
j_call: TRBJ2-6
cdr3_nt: TGTGCCAGCAGCCAAGATGTAGGCGGTGTCCTGACTTTC
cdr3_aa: CASSQDVGGVLTF

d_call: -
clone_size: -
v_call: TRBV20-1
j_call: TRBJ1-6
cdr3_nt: TGCAGTGCTAGACCCCACGCTAGGGGAAATAATTCACCCCTCCACTTT
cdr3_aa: CSARPHARGNNSPLHF

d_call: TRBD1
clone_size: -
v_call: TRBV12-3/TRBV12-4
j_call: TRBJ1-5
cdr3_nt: TGTGCCAGCAGTTTTTTACAGGGGGGTCAGCCCCAGCATTTT
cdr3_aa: CASSFLQGGQPQHF

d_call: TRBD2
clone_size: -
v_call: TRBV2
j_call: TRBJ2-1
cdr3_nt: TGTGCCAGTACTAGCGGGGGCCGTCGTGGACCCTACAATGAGCAGTTCTTC
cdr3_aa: CASTSGGRRGPYNEQFF

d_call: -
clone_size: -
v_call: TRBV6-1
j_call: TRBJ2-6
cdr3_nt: TGTGCCAGCAGTGTTCATCAGGACTCTGGGGCCAACGTCCTGACTTTC
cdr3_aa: CASSVHQDSGANVLTF

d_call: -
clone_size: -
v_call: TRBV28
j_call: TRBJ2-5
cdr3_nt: TGTGCCAGCAGTTTATTCGGCAGGGGAAGGGAGACCCAGTACTTC
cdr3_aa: CASSLFGRGRETQYF

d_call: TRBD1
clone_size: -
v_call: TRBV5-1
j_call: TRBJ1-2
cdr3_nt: TGCGCCAGCAGCTTGGAACAGGGGGCGATAGACTATGGCTACACCTTC
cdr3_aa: CASSLEQGAIDYGYTF

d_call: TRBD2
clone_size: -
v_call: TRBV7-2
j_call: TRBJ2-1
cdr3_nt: TGTGCCAACAGCTTAGCGGGAGGATCCTACAATGAGCAGTTCTTC
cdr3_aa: CANSLAGGSYNEQFF

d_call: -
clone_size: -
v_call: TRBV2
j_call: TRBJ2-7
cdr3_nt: TGTGCCAGCAGTGACCTGGGAGAATCCTACGAGCAGTACTTC
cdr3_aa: CASSDLGESYEQYF

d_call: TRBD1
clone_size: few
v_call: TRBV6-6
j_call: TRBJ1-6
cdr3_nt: TGTGCCAGCCGTCTGGAGGACAGGGTCAATTCACCCCTCCACTTT
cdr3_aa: CASRLEDRVNSPLHF

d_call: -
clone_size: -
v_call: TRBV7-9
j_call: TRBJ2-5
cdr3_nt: TGTGCCAGCAGCTTAGAGTCTTCGGCGGCCCAGTACTTC
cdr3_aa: CASSLESSAAQYF

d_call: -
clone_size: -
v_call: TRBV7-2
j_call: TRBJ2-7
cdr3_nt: TGTGCCAGCAGCTTAGCGTTTGGCAGGGACATCTCCTACGAGCAGTACTTC
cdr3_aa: CASSLAFGRDISYEQYF

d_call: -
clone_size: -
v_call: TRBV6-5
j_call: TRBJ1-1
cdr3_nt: TGTGCCAGCAGCCGTGGACAGACTGAAGCTTTCTTT
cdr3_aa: CASSRGQTEAFF

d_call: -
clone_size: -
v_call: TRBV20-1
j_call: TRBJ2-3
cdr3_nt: TGCAGTGCTAGTGGGATACCCCAGAGCACAGATACGCAGTATTTT
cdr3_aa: CSASGIPQSTDTQYF

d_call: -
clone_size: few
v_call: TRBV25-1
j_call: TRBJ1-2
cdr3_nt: TGTGCCAGCACCGCGGAGGTAGGGGGTGGCTACACCTTC
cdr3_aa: CASTAEVGGGYTF

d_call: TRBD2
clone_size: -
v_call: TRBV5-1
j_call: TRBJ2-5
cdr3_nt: TGCGCCAGCAGCTTTTCTCTAGCGGGGGGCGATGTTGGACAGTACTTC
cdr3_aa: CASSFSLAGGDVGQYF

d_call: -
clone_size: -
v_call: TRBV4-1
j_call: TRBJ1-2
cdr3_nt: TGCGCCAGCGGAAGGACCGGCAACTATGGCTACACCTTC
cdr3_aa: CASGRTGNYGYTF

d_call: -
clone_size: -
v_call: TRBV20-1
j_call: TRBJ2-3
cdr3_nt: TGCAGGGAGATTGGGACAGTCTGTGCTAGCGGGCTTAGCACAGATACGCAGTATTTT
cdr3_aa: CREIGTVCASGLSTDTQYF